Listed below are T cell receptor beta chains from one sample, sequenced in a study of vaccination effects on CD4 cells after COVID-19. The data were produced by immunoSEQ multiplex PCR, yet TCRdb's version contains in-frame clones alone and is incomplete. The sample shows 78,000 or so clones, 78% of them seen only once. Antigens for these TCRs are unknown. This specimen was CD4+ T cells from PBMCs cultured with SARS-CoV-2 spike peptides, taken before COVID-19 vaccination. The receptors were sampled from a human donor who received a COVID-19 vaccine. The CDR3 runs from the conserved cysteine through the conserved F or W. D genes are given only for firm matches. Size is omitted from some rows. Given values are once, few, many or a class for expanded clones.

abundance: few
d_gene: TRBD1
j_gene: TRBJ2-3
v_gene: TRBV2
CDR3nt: TGTGCCAGCAGCTCGGGACAGACGAGCACAGATACGCAGTATTTT
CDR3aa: CASSSGQTSTDTQYF

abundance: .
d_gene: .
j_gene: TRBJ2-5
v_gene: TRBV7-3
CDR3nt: TGTGCCAGCAGCTTAAGTATCTCCGAGACCCAGTACTTC
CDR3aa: CASSLSISETQYF

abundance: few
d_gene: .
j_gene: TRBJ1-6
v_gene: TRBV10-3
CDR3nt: TGTGCCATCAGTGAGTCGGCAGGGTACCTTAGTTCACCCCTCCACTTT
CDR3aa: CAISESAGYLSSPLHF

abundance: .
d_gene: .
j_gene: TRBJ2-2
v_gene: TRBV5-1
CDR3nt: TGCGCCAGCGGACGGGGAGACACCGGGGAGCTGTTTTTT
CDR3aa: CASGRGDTGELFF

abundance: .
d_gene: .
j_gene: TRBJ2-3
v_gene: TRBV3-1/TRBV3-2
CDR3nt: TGTGCCAGCAGCCCCCCTGGCCATTATACGCAGTATTTT
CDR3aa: CASSPPGHYTQYF

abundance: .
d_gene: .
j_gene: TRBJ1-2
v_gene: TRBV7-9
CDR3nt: TGTGCCAGCAGCTTAGACCGGACAGACGGCTACACCTTC
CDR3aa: CASSLDRTDGYTF

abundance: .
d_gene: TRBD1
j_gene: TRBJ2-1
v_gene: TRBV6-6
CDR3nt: TGTGCCACCGGACAGGGGAGATCTATGGTGTACAATGAGCAGTTCTTC
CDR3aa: CATGQGRSMVYNEQFF

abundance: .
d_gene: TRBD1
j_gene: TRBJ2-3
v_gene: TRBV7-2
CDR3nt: TGTGCCAGCAGCTTGGGACAGCCCTTCAATACGCAGTATTTT
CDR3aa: CASSLGQPFNTQYF

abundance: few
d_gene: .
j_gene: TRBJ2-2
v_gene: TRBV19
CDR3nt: TGTGCCAGTAGTCCCATTTTATCAGGGGCCGGGGAGCTGTTTTTT
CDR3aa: CASSPILSGAGELFF

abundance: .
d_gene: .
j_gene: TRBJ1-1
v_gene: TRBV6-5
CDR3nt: TGTGCCAGCAGATCGACAAGCACTGAAGCTTTCTTT
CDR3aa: CASRSTSTEAFF